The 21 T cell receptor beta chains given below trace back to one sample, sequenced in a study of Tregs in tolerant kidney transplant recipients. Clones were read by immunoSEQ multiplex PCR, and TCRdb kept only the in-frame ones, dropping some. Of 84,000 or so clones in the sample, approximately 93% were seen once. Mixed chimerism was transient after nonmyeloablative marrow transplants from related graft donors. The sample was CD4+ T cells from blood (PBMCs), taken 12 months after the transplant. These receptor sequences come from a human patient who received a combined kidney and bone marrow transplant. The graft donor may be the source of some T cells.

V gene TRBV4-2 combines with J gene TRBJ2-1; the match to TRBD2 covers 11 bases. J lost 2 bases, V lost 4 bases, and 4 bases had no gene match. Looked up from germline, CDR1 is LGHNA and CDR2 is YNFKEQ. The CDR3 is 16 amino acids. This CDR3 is CASSPGLAVAYNEQFF. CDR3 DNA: TGTGCCAGCAGCCCGGGACTAGCGGTCGCCTACAATGAGCAGTTCTTC.

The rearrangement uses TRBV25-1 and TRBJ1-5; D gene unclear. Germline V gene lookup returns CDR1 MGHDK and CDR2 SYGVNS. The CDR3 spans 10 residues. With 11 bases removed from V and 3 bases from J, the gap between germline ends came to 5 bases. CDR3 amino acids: CAATNQPQHF. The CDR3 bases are TGTGCCGCTACCAATCAGCCCCAGCATTTT.

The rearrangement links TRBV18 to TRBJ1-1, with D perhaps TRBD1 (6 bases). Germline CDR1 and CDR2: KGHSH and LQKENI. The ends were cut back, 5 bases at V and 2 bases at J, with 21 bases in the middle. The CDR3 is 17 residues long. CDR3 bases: TGTGCCAGCTCATCCAGACAGGCCGAGGATTCTAACACTGAAGCTTTCTTT. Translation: CASSSRQAEDSNTEAFF.

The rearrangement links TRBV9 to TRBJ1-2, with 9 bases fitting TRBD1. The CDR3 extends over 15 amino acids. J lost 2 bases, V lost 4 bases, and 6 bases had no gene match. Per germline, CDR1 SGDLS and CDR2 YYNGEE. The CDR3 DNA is TGTGCCAGCAGCTCCAACAGGGGGCCCAACTATGGCTACACCTTC. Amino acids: CASSSNRGPNYGYTF.

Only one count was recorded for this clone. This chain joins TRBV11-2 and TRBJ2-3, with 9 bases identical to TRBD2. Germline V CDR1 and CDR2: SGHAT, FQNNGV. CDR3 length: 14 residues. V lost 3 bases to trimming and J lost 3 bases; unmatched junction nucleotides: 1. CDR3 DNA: TGTGCCAGCAGCTTTCTAGCGGGAACAGATACGCAGTATTTT. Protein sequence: CASSFLAGTDTQYF.

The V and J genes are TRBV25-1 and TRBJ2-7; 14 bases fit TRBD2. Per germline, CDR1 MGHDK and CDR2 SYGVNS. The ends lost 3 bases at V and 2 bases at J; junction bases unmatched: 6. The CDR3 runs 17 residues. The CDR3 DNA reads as TGTGCCAGCAGTGATGGACTAGCGGGAGGACCAACCTACGAGCAGTACTTC. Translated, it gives CASSDGLAGGPTYEQYF.

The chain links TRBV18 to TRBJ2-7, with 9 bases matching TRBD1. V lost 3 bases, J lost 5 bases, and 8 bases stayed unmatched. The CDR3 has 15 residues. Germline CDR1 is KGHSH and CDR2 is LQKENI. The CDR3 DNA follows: TGTGCCAGCTCACCCTTCTTACAGGGGGCAAACGAGCAGTACTTC. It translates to CASSPFLQGANEQYF.

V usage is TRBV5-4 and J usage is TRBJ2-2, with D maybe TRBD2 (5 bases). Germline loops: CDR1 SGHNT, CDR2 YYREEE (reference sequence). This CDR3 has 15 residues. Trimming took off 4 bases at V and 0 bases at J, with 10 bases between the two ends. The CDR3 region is CASSLDYTNTGELFF. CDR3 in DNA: TGTGCCAGCAGCCTTGACTACACGAACACCGGGGAGCTGTTTTTT. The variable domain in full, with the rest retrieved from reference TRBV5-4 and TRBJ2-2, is ETGVTQSPTHLIKTRGQQVTLRCSSQSGHNTVSWYQQALGQGPQFIFQYYREEENGRGNFPPRFSGLQFPNYSSELNVNALELDDSALYLCASSLDYTNTGELFFGEGSRLTVL.

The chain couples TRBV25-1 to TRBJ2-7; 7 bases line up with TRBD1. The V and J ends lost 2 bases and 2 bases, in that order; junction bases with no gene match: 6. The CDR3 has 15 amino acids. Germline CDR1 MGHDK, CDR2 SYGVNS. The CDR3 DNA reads TGTGCCAGCAGTGAACCCGGCAGGGGGACCTACGAGCAGTACTTC. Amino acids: CASSEPGRGTYEQYF.

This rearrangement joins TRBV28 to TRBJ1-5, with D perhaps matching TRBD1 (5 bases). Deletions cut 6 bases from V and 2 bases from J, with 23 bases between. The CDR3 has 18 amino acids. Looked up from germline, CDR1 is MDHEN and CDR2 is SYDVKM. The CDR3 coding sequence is TGTGCCAGCAGAAATGAACCCAGGGCCCAGTGGGGCAATCAGCCCCAGCATTTT. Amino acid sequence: CASRNEPRAQWGNQPQHF.

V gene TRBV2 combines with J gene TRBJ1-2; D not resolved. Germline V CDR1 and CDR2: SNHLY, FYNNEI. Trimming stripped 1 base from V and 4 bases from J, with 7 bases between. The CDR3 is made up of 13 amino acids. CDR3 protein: CASSEVRFYGYTF. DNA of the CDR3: TGTGCCAGCAGTGAAGTCAGGTTCTATGGCTACACCTTC.

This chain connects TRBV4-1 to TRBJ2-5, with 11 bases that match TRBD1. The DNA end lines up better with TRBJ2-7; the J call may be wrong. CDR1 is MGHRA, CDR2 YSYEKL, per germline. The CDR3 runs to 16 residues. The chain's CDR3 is CASSQERTGGVYEQYF. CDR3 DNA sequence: TGCGCCAGCAGCCAAGAAAGGACAGGGGGCGTCTACGAGCAGTACTTC.

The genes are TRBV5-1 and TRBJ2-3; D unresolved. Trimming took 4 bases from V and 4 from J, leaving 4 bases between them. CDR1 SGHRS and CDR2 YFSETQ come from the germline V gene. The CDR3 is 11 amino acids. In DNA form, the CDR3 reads TGCGCCAGCAGCCAGTCAGATACGCAGTATTTT. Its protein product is CASSQSDTQYF. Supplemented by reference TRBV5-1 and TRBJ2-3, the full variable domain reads KAGVTQTPRYLIKTRGQQVTLSCSPISGHRSVSWYQQTPGQGLQFLFEYFSETQRNKGNFPGRFSGRQFSNSRSEMNVSTLELGDSALYLCASSQSDTQYFGPGTRLTVL.

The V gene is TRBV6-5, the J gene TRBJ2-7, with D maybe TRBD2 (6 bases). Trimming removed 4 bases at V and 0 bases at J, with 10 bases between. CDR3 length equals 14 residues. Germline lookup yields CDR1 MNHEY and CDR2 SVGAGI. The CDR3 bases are TGTGCCAGCAGTTTCGGGAGCCGCTCCTACGAGCAGTACTTC. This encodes CASSFGSRSYEQYF.

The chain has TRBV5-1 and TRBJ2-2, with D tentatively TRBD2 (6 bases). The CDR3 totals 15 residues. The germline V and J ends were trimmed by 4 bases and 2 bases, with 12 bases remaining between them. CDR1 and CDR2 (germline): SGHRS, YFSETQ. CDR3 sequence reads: CASSPGLPNTGELFF. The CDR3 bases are TGCGCCAGCAGCCCGGGACTCCCAAACACCGGGGAGCTGTTTTTT. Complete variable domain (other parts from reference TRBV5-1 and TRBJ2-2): KAGVTQTPRYLIKTRGQQVTLSCSPISGHRSVSWYQQTPGQGLQFLFEYFSETQRNKGNFPGRFSGRQFSNSRSEMNVSTLELGDSALYLCASSPGLPNTGELFFGEGSRLTVL.

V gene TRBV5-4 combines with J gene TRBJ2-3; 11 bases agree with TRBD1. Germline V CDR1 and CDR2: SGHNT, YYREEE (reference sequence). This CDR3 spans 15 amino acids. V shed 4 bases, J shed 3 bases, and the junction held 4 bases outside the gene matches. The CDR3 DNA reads TGTGCCAGCAGCACCCGGGACAGGGGGACAGATACGCAGTATTTT. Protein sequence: CASSTRDRGTDTQYF.

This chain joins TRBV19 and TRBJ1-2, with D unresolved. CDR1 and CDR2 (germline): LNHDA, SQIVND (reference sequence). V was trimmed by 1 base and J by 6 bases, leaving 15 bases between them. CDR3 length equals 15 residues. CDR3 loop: CASSIGRPEKDGYTF. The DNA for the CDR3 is TGTGCCAGTAGTATAGGCAGGCCCGAGAAGGATGGCTACACCTTC.

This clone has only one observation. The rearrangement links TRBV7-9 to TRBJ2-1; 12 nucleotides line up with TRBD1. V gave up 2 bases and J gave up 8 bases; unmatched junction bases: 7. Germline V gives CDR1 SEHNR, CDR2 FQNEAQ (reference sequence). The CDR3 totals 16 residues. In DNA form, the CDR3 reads TGTGCCAGCAGCTTATGGGGACAGGGGGCGCATGATGAGCAGTTCTTC. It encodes CASSLWGQGAHDEQFF.

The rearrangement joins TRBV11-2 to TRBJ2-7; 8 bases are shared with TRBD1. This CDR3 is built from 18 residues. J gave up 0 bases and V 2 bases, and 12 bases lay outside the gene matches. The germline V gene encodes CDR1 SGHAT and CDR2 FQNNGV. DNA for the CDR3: TGTGCCAGCAGCTTAACCTTCCCGACAGGGGCTCTCTCCTACGAGCAGTACTTC. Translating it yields CASSLTFPTGALSYEQYF.

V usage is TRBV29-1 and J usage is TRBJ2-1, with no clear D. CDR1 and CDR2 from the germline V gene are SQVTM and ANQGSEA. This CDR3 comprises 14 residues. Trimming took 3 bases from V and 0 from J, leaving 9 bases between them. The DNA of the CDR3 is TGCAGCGTTGACAGATACAGCTCCTACAATGAGCAGTTCTTC. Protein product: CSVDRYSSYNEQFF.

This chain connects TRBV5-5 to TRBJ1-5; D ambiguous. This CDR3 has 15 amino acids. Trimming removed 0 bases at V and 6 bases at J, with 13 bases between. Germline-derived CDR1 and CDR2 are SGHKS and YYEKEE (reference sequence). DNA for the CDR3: TGTGCCAGCAGCTTGGTTAGCCGGGGAACTCAGCCCCAGCATTTT. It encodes CASSLVSRGTQPQHF.